This is a list of T cell receptor beta chains from one sample in a study of T cells in Graves' hyperthyroidism and ophthalmopathy. TCRdb recomputed calls from the multiplex PCR reads with MiXCR, one row per CDR3 protein. The repertoire holds hundreds of thousands of distinct CDR3 sequences, with 24% as singletons. The sample comprised blood. The receptors here all came from a woman under 40 with Graves' ophthalmopathy. Both conserved end residues are part of each CDR3. The D gene is left open where the match is weak. Some rows mark clone size as missing; the rest say once, few, many or name a class of expanded clone.

CDR3nt	CDR3aa	abundance	d_gene	v_gene	j_gene
TGTGCCAGCAGTCCGTACGATAGGACTGAAGCTTTCTTT	CASSPYDRTEAFF	NA	NA	TRBV12-3/TRBV12-4	TRBJ1-1
TGTGCCAGCAGTGAAGAGGGGGACAGGGGAAGGTTTATACGCAATCAGCCCCAGCATTTT	CASSEEGDRGRFIRNQPQHF	few	TRBD1	TRBV2	TRBJ1-5
TGTGCCAGCAGTCCCGGGACTAACACGTTTGCTTTCTTT	CASSPGTNTFAFF	few	NA	TRBV2	TRBJ1-1
TGTGCCAGCAGCGCCTTTGGCGGAAGCACAGATACGCAGTATTTT	CASSAFGGSTDTQYF	NA	NA	TRBV25-1	TRBJ2-3
TGTGCCAGCAGGGGTCACAGCCAAGACAGAAACACCATATATTTT	CASRGHSQDRNTIYF	few	NA	TRBV12-3/TRBV12-4	TRBJ1-3
TGTGCCATCAGTGAAGCCCAGCTAAATCAGCCCCAGCATTTT	CAISEAQLNQPQHF	many	NA	TRBV10-3	TRBJ1-5
TGCAGTGCTAGAGACAAGACCCCATGGGGCACTGAAGCTTTCTTT	CSARDKTPWGTEAFF	NA	NA	TRBV20-1	TRBJ1-1
TGCGCCAGCAGCTTAGACAGGACTAACACCGGGGAGCTGTTTTTT	CASSLDRTNTGELFF	many	NA	TRBV5-1	TRBJ2-2
TGTGCCAGCAGTTGGGACAGCATCACTGAAGCTTTCTTT	CASSWDSITEAFF	many	TRBD1	TRBV6-2/TRBV6-3	TRBJ1-1
TGTGCCAGCAGCCTCCGGGACTACTATGGCTACACCTTC	CASSLRDYYGYTF	many	NA	TRBV6-2/TRBV6-3	TRBJ1-2
TGTGCCAACCGGGGTAGACATGTGAACACTGAAGCTTTCTTT	CANRGRHVNTEAFF	many	NA	TRBV6-2/TRBV6-3	TRBJ1-1
TGTGCCAGTAAAAGGGGCTGGCAGCTGAACACCGGGGAGCTGTTTTTT	CASKRGWQLNTGELFF	many	NA	TRBV19	TRBJ2-2
TGTGCCAGCAGTCACTTAAATCAGCCCCAGCATTTT	CASSHLNQPQHF	many	NA	TRBV27	TRBJ1-5
TGCAGTGCTAGAGGACGTCCAGGGTCGGGGCTCGAGCAGTACTTC	CSARGRPGSGLEQYF	few	NA	TRBV20-1	TRBJ2-7
TGTGCCTGGAGTTTGGGCCAGTCTGGTTCACCCCTCCACTTT	CAWSLGQSGSPLHF	many	NA	TRBV30	TRBJ1-6
TGCAGTGCTTCACCGGACTACGAGCAGTACTTC	CSASPDYEQYF	NA	NA	TRBV20-1	TRBJ2-7
TGTGCCAGCAGCGTCGGACTGCTGAGCTCTGGGGCCAACGTCCTGACTTTC	CASSVGLLSSGANVLTF	many	NA	TRBV7-2	TRBJ2-6
TGTGCCAGCAGTGTACGACCTGACACTGAAGCTTTCTTT	CASSVRPDTEAFF	NA	NA	TRBV6-1	TRBJ1-1
TGTGCCAGCAGGCCGACAGGGAGGAACTATGGCTACACCTTC	CASRPTGRNYGYTF	many	TRBD1	TRBV6-5	TRBJ1-2
TGTGCCAGCAGCCAAGATCTGCAGGCAGGTGCCCAGTACTTC	CASSQDLQAGAQYF	few	NA	TRBV3-1	TRBJ2-5
TGTGCCAGTAGGCAGGGTACCTCCCCTCGTGGCTACACCTTC	CASRQGTSPRGYTF	NA	NA	TRBV12-3/TRBV12-4	TRBJ1-2
TGCAGCGTTCTTAGCGGGGGGGCATCAGACACCGGGGAGCTGTTTTTT	CSVLSGGASDTGELFF	many	TRBD2	TRBV29-1	TRBJ2-2
TGTGCCAGCAGCTTAGGGCCGGGACGTAGCAATCAGCCCCAGCATTTT	CASSLGPGRSNQPQHF	few	NA	TRBV11-1	TRBJ1-5
TGTGCCAGCAGGGGGGGCAAGGTTCTTTCTGAAGCTTTCTTT	CASRGGKVLSEAFF	NA	NA	TRBV6-1	TRBJ1-1
TGTGCCAGCAGCCAATTGTCAAACCGGATTGGCTACACCTTC	CASSQLSNRIGYTF	few	NA	TRBV14	TRBJ1-2
TGTGCCACCAGTGACAACCTCGGGGAGGTCTACGAGCAGTACTTC	CATSDNLGEVYEQYF	many	NA	TRBV24-1	TRBJ2-7
TGCAGTGTTTTGACAGGGAACTATGGCTACACCTTC	CSVLTGNYGYTF	many	TRBD1	TRBV20-1	TRBJ1-2
TGTGCCAGCAGCTTAGACGCGCAGGGGGCTCGGGGCTACACCTTC	CASSLDAQGARGYTF	many	TRBD1	TRBV7-6	TRBJ1-2
TGTGCCAGCAGTTACGAAGCAGGGTTTTTCTCTGGAAACACCATATATTTT	CASSYEAGFFSGNTIYF	few	NA	TRBV6-5	TRBJ1-3
TGTGCCAGCAGTCCGACCGGGACTAGCGCCACAGGGGGGTACTTC	CASSPTGTSATGGYF	NA	TRBD2	TRBV12-3/TRBV12-4	TRBJ2-7
TGCGCCAGCAGCTTGATTACCGGGACGTCCTACGAGCAGTACTTC	CASSLITGTSYEQYF	few	NA	TRBV5-1	TRBJ2-7
TGTGCCAGCAGTTTAAGTCAGGCCAATTCACCCCTCCACTTT	CASSLSQANSPLHF	few	NA	TRBV28	TRBJ1-6
TGCAGTGCTAGAGAGGGCAGTTTGAACACTGAAGCTTTCTTT	CSAREGSLNTEAFF	many	NA	TRBV20-1	TRBJ1-1
TGTGCCATCAGCGACAGGGTCGGCTACACCTTC	CAISDRVGYTF	many	TRBD1	TRBV10-3	TRBJ1-2
TGTGCCAGCAGTGTCCCGGGAGGAGGATCCGGCTACACCTTC	CASSVPGGGSGYTF	many	NA	TRBV12-3/TRBV12-4	TRBJ1-2
TGTGCCAGCAGTCACCCCCAGGGGGTAACGTCTGAAGCTTTCTTT	CASSHPQGVTSEAFF	NA	TRBD1	TRBV6-5	TRBJ1-1
TGCAGTGCTAGTTTAACTAGCGGCACAGATACGCAGTATTTT	CSASLTSGTDTQYF	many	TRBD2	TRBV20-1	TRBJ2-3
TGTGCCAGCAGTGAGAGGGGGGGAGTCAATCAGCCCCAGCATTTT	CASSERGGVNQPQHF	many	NA	TRBV25-1	TRBJ1-5
TGTGCCATCAGCGAAGACAATAACTATGGCTACACCTTC	CAISEDNNYGYTF	NA	NA	TRBV10-3	TRBJ1-2
TGTGCCAGCAGAGAAAGCGAGCAGTACTTC	CASRESEQYF	NA	NA	TRBV6-1	TRBJ2-7
TGTGCCAGCAGTTACGTGCGTTGGGAGACCCAGTACTTC	CASSYVRWETQYF	many	NA	TRBV6-2/TRBV6-3	TRBJ2-5
TGTGCCACCAGTGATTGGGGGACTAGCGGTATCAACAGGGAGACCCAGTACTTC	CATSDWGTSGINRETQYF	NA	TRBD2	TRBV24-1	TRBJ2-5
TGCGCCAGCAGGGGACTGTCTTCCAACACCGGGGAGCTGTTTTTT	CASRGLSSNTGELFF	NA	NA	TRBV10-2	TRBJ2-2
TGTGCCAGCAGACCCTCCGGACAGCCCACTGAAGCTTTCTTT	CASRPSGQPTEAFF	few	NA	TRBV6-2/TRBV6-3	TRBJ1-1
TGTGCCAGCAGCTTAAACAGCCGGGGTGAAGCTTTCTTT	CASSLNSRGEAFF	once	NA	TRBV7-6	TRBJ1-1
TGCGCCAGCAGTGAGTTAAAGGGTTACGAGCAGTACTTC	CASSELKGYEQYF	NA	NA	TRBV10-2	TRBJ2-7
TGTGCCAGCAGTGAAAAGCGGGGGAACACCGGGGAGCTGTTTTTT	CASSEKRGNTGELFF	many	TRBD2	TRBV6-1	TRBJ2-2
TGTGCCACCAGTGATTCCTGGCCGCGGGAGCTCGCGGGGCGGAACACCGGGGAGCTGTTTTTT	CATSDSWPRELAGRNTGELFF	many	TRBD2	TRBV24-1	TRBJ2-2
TGTGCCAGCACACAAGTACCCAGACAGGGACGCACTGAAGCTTTCTTT	CASTQVPRQGRTEAFF	once	TRBD1	TRBV12-3/TRBV12-4	TRBJ1-1
TGTGCCAGCTCACCGGACAGGGGGCCGCTGGGGTCTGGAAACACCATATATTTT	CASSPDRGPLGSGNTIYF	NA	TRBD1	TRBV18	TRBJ1-3
TGCAGCGGTACCACTAGGGACGGGAATGGCTACACCTTC	CSGTTRDGNGYTF	many	NA	TRBV29-1	TRBJ1-2
TGTGCCTGGAATCAGGGGGGGAACAATCAGCCCCAGCATTTT	CAWNQGGNNQPQHF	many	TRBD1	TRBV30	TRBJ1-5
TGTGCCAGCAGTCAACAGAACGGCTATGGCTACACCTTC	CASSQQNGYGYTF	NA	NA	TRBV12-3/TRBV12-4	TRBJ1-2
TGCGCCAGCAGCCTTTCAGGGCCGGAGACCCAGTACTTC	CASSLSGPETQYF	many	NA	TRBV4-1	TRBJ2-5